This T cell receptor (beta chain) came from a study of blood T cell repertoires in COVID-19. Seattle participants joined during active infection and were tracked over time. Libraries were prepared by immunoSEQ multiplex PCR; TCRdb keeps only in-frame clonotypes and omits some of them. There are about 130,000 clones in the sample; roughly 72% occur only once, and 6% lies in the top ten. Trimming cost V 0 bases and J 3 bases, with 6 bases left between them. The germline V gene encodes CDR1 SGHVS and CDR2 FQNEAQ. The CDR3 runs 14 residues. Material for sequencing was peripheral blood. V gene TRBV7-8 combines with J gene TRBJ2-1; D uncertain. This clonotype was sampled from a man older than 75 with COVID-19, enrolled during active disease. CDR3 sequence (DNA): TGTGCCAGCAGCTTAGCTAACAACTACAATGAGCAGTTCTTC. Protein sequence: CASSLANNYNEQFF.